The 20 T cell receptor beta chains below come from one sample, sequenced in a study of blood T cells in healthy people across ages. It was with a sample-barcoded 5' primer and a J-beta primer mix that a second PCR of roughly 6 to 12 cycles was run. TCRdb passed the 5' RACE reads through MiXCR, listing each CDR3 protein once. The table includes 1.5 million to 2 million distinct CDR3 sequences, approximately 30% detected once. Material: blood. Source of these receptors: a woman aged 25 to 39 in good health.

V and J are TRBV2 and TRBJ1-5, with 7 bases aligning to TRBD1. The V segment lost 5 bases and the J segment 0 bases; nucleotides outside the gene matches: 4. The CDR3 sequence is 15 residues long. Germline assignment: CDR1 SNHLY and CDR2 FYNNEI. Here the CDR3 DNA reads TGTGCCAGCAGTCAGACAGGGAGTAGCAATCAGCCCCAGCATTTT. Translated: CASSQTGSSNQPQHF.

The CDR3 nucleotides are TGCAGTGCTCCCGCCGGGACAGGGAGGCCAGATACGCAGTATTTT. Translated, it gives CSAPAGTGRPDTQYF. This sequence joins TRBV20-1 and TRBJ2-3; 9 bases match TRBD1. The CDR3 has 15 amino acids. The V and J ends lost 5 bases and 4 bases, in that order; junction bases with no gene match: 10. Germline V CDR1 and CDR2: DFQATT, SNEGSKA (reference sequence).

The CDR3 sequence: CSALWGHGYTF. Written as DNA, the CDR3 is TGCAGCGCCTTATGGGGCCATGGCTACACCTTC. The chain uses TRBV29-1 and TRBJ1-2, with D possibly being TRBD1 (5 bases). V lost 7 bases, J lost 6 bases, and 12 bases lay in between. The CDR3 sequence is 11 residues long. In germline, CDR1 is SQVTM, CDR2 ANQGSEA.

This clonotype occurred many times. This sequence joins TRBV25-1 and TRBJ2-5, with unresolved D. The CDR3 is 12 residues long. Trimming cost V 7 bases and J 1 base, with 7 bases left between them. Per germline, CDR1 MGHDK and CDR2 SYGVNS. CDR3 in DNA: TGTGCCAGCATGGGGTCCCAAGAGACCCAGTACTTC. Its translation: CASMGSQETQYF.

This clonotype has a handful of counts. The J gene is TRBJ2-3, the V gene TRBV7-9; TRBD2 aligns across 8 bases. Germline V gives CDR1 SEHNR, CDR2 FQNEAQ (reference sequence). The V and J ends lost 6 bases and 5 bases, in that order; junction bases with no gene match: 10. The CDR3 runs 15 residues. The chain's CDR3 is CASRGGRLSLDTQYF. The CDR3 region has the DNA TGTGCCAGCAGAGGCGGGAGGTTGAGTCTAGATACGCAGTATTTT.

About this clonotype itself: This may come from a read error, since a much larger clone is one base off. This sequence joins TRBV6-5 and TRBJ2-1, with 7 bases that match TRBD2. The CDR3 extends over 15 amino acids. From germline, CDR1 is MNHEY and CDR2 SVGAGI. V lost 6 bases, J lost 13 bases, and 18 bases stayed unmatched. This chain's CDR3 is CASRRNRALRETQFF. CDR3 sequence (DNA): TGTGCCAGCAGACGAAACCGGGCCCTGCGGGAGACCCAGTTCTTC.

This clonotype was picked up many times. The gene calls are TRBV12-3 or TRBV12-4 and TRBJ2-3, with a possible D match to TRBD2 (5 bases). V was clipped by 6 bases and J by 0 bases, with 7 bases between them. This CDR3 is 13 amino acids long. The CDR3 loop is CASRRVSTDTQYF. Written as DNA, the CDR3 is TGTGCCAGCAGGCGGGTTAGCACAGATACGCAGTATTTT.

V is TRBV7-6 and J is TRBJ2-1; D is unclear. The CDR3 has 14 residues. V was pared by 5 bases and J by 2 bases, with 10 bases between. CDR1 and CDR2 from the germline V gene are SGHVS and FNYEAQ. The CDR3, as DNA: TGTGCCAGCAGCCCGAACGTTGCCTACAATGAGCAGTTCTTC. Translated: CASSPNVAYNEQFF.

The CDR3 nucleotides are TGCAGTGCTGTTAGCGGGGGGGCCGCAGATACGCAGTATTTT. Its translation is CSAVSGGAADTQYF. The rearrangement links TRBV20-1 to TRBJ2-3; 11 bases align to TRBD2. The CDR3 is 14 amino acids. V lost 5 bases to trimming and J lost 4 bases; unmatched junction nucleotides: 5. CDR1 DFQATT and CDR2 SNEGSKA come from the germline V gene (reference sequence).

This clonotype was counted between two and nine times. This rearrangement joins TRBV28 to TRBJ1-2; 9 nucleotides match TRBD1. V shed 2 bases, J shed 3 bases, and the junction held 7 bases outside the gene matches. This CDR3 is built from 16 residues. Germline V gene lookup returns CDR1 MDHEN and CDR2 SYDVKM. The CDR3 reads CASSLTGQGSYYGYTF. The DNA of the CDR3 is TGTGCCAGCAGTTTAACGGGACAGGGAAGTTACTATGGCTACACCTTC.

V and J are TRBV7-9 and TRBJ1-2; tentative D call: TRBD1 (6 bases). Deletions cut 5 bases from V and 3 bases from J, with 13 bases between. CDR1 is SEHNR, CDR2 FQNEAQ, per germline (reference sequence). The CDR3 sequence is 14 residues long. The chain's CDR3 is CASSPPDRYYGYTF. CDR3 sequence (DNA): TGTGCCAGCAGCCCTCCGGACAGATACTATGGCTACACCTTC.

The chain couples TRBV14 to TRBJ2-2; the D gene is possibly TRBD2 (6 bases). The CDR3 length is 20 residues. Germline loops: CDR1 SGHDN, CDR2 FVKESK. The ends were cut back, 0 bases at V and 4 bases at J, with 24 bases in the middle. CDR3 sequence (DNA): TGTGCCAGCAGCCAAGATGACGGGGGTCGACCCGTGATGACCACCGGGGAGCTGTTTTTT. This translates into CASSQDDGGRPVMTTGELFF. The full variable domain, with the rest looked up from reference TRBV14 and TRBJ2-2, is EAGVTQFPSHSVIEKGQTVTLRCDPISGHDNLYWYRRVMGKEIKFLLHFVKESKQDESGMPNNRFLAERTGGTYSTLKVQPAELEDSGVYFCASSQDDGGRPVMTTGELFFGEGSRLTVL.

The V and J genes are TRBV29-1 and TRBJ1-3; D perhaps matches TRBD1 (5 bases). CDR1 SQVTM and CDR2 ANQGSEA come from the germline V gene. The CDR3 loop spans 14 amino acids. With 4 bases removed from V and 3 bases from J, the gap between germline ends came to 13 bases. In DNA, the CDR3 is TGCAGCGTTGTTGGGGGAATTGATGGAAACACCATATATTTT. It encodes CSVVGGIDGNTIYF. Complete variable domain (other parts from reference TRBV29-1 and TRBJ1-3): SAVISQKPSRDICQRGTSLTIQCQVDSQVTMMFWYRQQPGQSLTLIATANQGSEATYESGFVIDKFPISRPNLTFSTLTVSNMSPEDSSIYLCSVVGGIDGNTIYFGEGSWLTVV.

This clonotype came up a few times. This sequence joins TRBV7-2 and TRBJ2-3, with D tentatively TRBD2 (5 bases). Between the trimmed V and J ends, which lost 4 bases and 4 bases, there was a span of 15 bases. The CDR3 has 15 amino acids. Germline V CDR1 and CDR2: SGHTA, FQGNSA. CDR3 nucleotides: TGTGCCAGCAGCTCCCATTCTAGCATCGCAGATACGCAGTATTTT. Translating gives CASSSHSSIADTQYF.

CDR3 region: CASSALRRYTQYF. As DNA, the CDR3 is TGTGCCAGCAGTGCCCTGCGTAGGTATACGCAGTATTTT. The chain carries TRBV6-1 and TRBJ2-3; no firm D call. The V gene's germline CDR1 is MNHNS and CDR2 SASEGT. The V gene lost 4 bases and the J gene lost 7 bases, with 12 bases spanning the gap. The CDR3 runs to 13 residues.

This clonotype was seen repeatedly, ten times or more. CDR3 coding DNA: TGTGCCAGCAGGGGGCTAGCGGCCCAAGAGACCCAGTACTTC. It encodes CASRGLAAQETQYF. J is TRBJ2-5 and V is TRBV27; 7 positions agree with TRBD2. The V gene end was trimmed by 6 bases and the J gene end by 1 base; junction bases not matched to a gene: 5. The V gene's germline CDR1 is MNHEY and CDR2 SMNVEV (reference sequence). The CDR3 runs 14 residues.

This clonotype turned up a few times. The CDR3 loop is CASRSGGSEAFF. The CDR3 DNA follows: TGTGCCAGCAGGAGCGGGGGTAGTGAAGCTTTCTTT. The chain is built from TRBV25-1 and TRBJ1-1; a possible D gene is TRBD1 (5 bases). V shed 6 bases and J shed 7 bases, with 12 bases lying between them. The CDR3 is 12 amino acids. The V gene's germline CDR1 is MGHDK and CDR2 SYGVNS.

The chain couples TRBV4-1 to TRBJ2-5; D is undetermined. V gave up 5 bases and J gave up 5 bases, with 18 bases separating them. The length of the CDR3 is 15 residues. CDR1 is MGHRA, CDR2 YSYEKL, per germline. The CDR3 loop reads CASSFRSWYKETQYF. CDR3 in DNA: TGCGCCAGCAGCTTTCGGAGTTGGTACAAGGAGACCCAGTACTTC.

This chain joins TRBV15 and TRBJ2-2; D possibly uses TRBD1 or TRBD2 (5 bases each). Germline CDR1 reads LNHNV; CDR2 reads YYDKDF (reference sequence). The germline V and J ends were trimmed by 0 bases and 6 bases, with 20 bases remaining between them. The length of the CDR3 is 18 residues. The chain's CDR3 is CATSRDRVGGEVPGELFF. The CDR3 bases are TGTGCCACCAGCAGAGATAGGGTTGGGGGAGAAGTACCCGGGGAGCTGTTTTTT.

Details on this clonotype: A much larger clone is a single base away; this may be a read error. The chain has TRBV28 and TRBJ2-5; D remains unclear. The last part of the DNA fits TRBJ2-7 better; the J call may be wrong. The CDR3 spans 14 residues. CDR1 and CDR2 from the germline V gene are MDHEN and SYDVKM. The CDR3 loop reads CASMKRAGGYEQYF. The CDR3 region has the DNA TGTGCCAGCATGAAACGGGCAGGCGGCTACGAGCAGTACTTC.